These 29 T cell receptor beta chains were sequenced from one sample in a study of blood T cell repertoires in COVID-19. The assay was immunoSEQ multiplex PCR, and TCRdb's table has in-frame clones only and misses some. This table has some 120,000 clones, approximately 84% appearing once. The sequenced material came from peripheral blood. Receptor source: a man in his sixties or seventies with active or convalescent COVID-19.

The chain is built from TRBV5-1 and TRBJ1-2; no clear D gene. The CDR3 totals 13 residues. V dropped 3 bases and J dropped 5 bases, with 11 bases sitting between them. CDR1 is SGHRS, CDR2 YFSETQ, per germline. The CDR3 sequence is CASSSRTGYGYTF. DNA for the CDR3: TGCGCCAGCAGCTCCAGGACGGGGTATGGCTACACCTTC. Full variable domain (remainder filled in from reference TRBV5-1 and TRBJ1-2): KAGVTQTPRYLIKTRGQQVTLSCSPISGHRSVSWYQQTPGQGLQFLFEYFSETQRNKGNFPGRFSGRQFSNSRSEMNVSTLELGDSALYLCASSSRTGYGYTFGSGTRLTVV.

About this clone: This specimen includes other DNA sequences encoding the same CDR3. The J gene is TRBJ2-1, the V gene TRBV19; D gene ambiguous. CDR1 is LNHDA, CDR2 SQIVND, per germline (reference sequence). V lost 3 bases, J lost 7 bases, and 10 bases lay in between. There are 13 residues in the CDR3. CDR3 sequence: CASSIPSVNEQFF. The CDR3, as DNA: TGTGCCAGTAGTATTCCCAGCGTGAATGAGCAGTTCTTC.

V usage is TRBV19 and J usage is TRBJ2-1; D might be TRBD1 (6 bases). Germline V gene sequence: CDR1 LNHDA, CDR2 SQIVND (reference sequence). This CDR3 is 13 amino acids long. Trimming removed 2 bases at V and 10 bases at J, with 12 bases between. The CDR3 nucleotides are TGTGCCAGTAGTATACAGACAGGACAGGAGCAGTTCTTC. Translation: CASSIQTGQEQFF.

This chain joins TRBV20-1 and TRBJ2-7; TRBD1 matches 8 bases. The CDR3 runs to 14 residues. Trimming cost V 3 bases and J 1 base; bases outside gene matches: 5. Germline CDR1 reads DFQATT; CDR2 reads SNEGSKA (reference sequence). The CDR3 nucleotides read TGCAGTGCTAGTCAGGGGACAGGTTCCTACGAGCAGTACTTC. Translating gives CSASQGTGSYEQYF.

The chain is built from TRBV18 and TRBJ2-1; D is perhaps TRBD1 (5 bases). CDR1 and CDR2 (germline): KGHSH, LQKENI. The CDR3 has 13 amino acids. Deletions cut 1 base from V and 8 bases from J, with 9 bases between. The CDR3 protein is CASSPRIGDEQFF. The CDR3 DNA reads TGTGCCAGCTCACCACGGATAGGGGATGAGCAGTTCTTC.

V is TRBV5-4 and J is TRBJ1-6; 12 bases match TRBD1. The CDR3 runs to 17 residues. The V gene's germline CDR1 is SGHNT and CDR2 YYREEE (reference sequence). V trimming: 4 bases; J trimming: 6 bases; junction bases outside the gene matches: 8. The CDR3 protein is CASSPGTGGLSNSPLHF. The CDR3, as DNA: TGTGCCAGCAGCCCAGGGACAGGGGGCCTGAGTAATTCACCCCTCCACTTT.

The chain employs TRBV28 and TRBJ1-4; possible D gene TRBD1, 5 bases. The CDR3 is 19 residues long. Per the germline V gene, CDR1 is MDHEN and CDR2 is SYDVKM. Trimming shortened V by 5 bases and J by 0 bases, and 22 bases separated the two germline ends. Written as DNA, the CDR3 is TGTGCCAGCAGTCAGGGCGGGAAGGGGATCCTGGCAACTAATGAAAAACTGTTTTTT. Amino acid sequence: CASSQGGKGILATNEKLFF.

The CDR3 DNA reads TGTGCCACTCAGGGGGGACCGTCCTCCTACGAGCAGTACTTC. This codes for CATQGGPSSYEQYF. The chain uses TRBV28 and TRBJ2-7, with TRBD1 as a possible D gene (7 bases). The germline gives CDR1 MDHEN, CDR2 SYDVKM. V was trimmed by 10 bases and J by 0 bases, leaving 16 bases between them. This CDR3 has 14 amino acids.

The genes are TRBV19 and TRBJ1-4; 9 bases line up with TRBD1. The CDR3 is 14 amino acids. Looked up from germline, CDR1 is LNHDA and CDR2 is SQIVND (reference sequence). After removal of 6 bases from V and 8 bases from J, the junction contained 7 bases not matched to a gene. CDR3 residues: CASRPTGGGEKLFF. The CDR3 DNA follows: TGTGCCAGTAGACCGACAGGGGGTGGCGAAAAACTGTTTTTT.

V usage is TRBV2 and J usage is TRBJ1-5; D is undetermined. V was clipped by 0 bases and J by 0 bases, with 9 bases between them. The CDR3 contains 16 residues. From germline, CDR1 is SNHLY and CDR2 FYNNEI. The CDR3 DNA follows: TGTGCCAGCAGTGAAGCGGGCAGCCGTAGCAATCAGCCCCAGCATTTT. It encodes CASSEAGSRSNQPQHF.

This chain uses TRBV10-3 with TRBJ2-2; 8 bases are a match to TRBD1. Germline CDR1 and CDR2: ENHRY and SYGVKD. There are 14 residues in the CDR3. J was trimmed by 2 bases and V by 6 bases; bases with no gene match: 2. The CDR3 nucleotides are TGTGCCATCAGCGGGACAGGTAACACCGGGGAGCTGTTTTTT. Amino acid sequence: CAISGTGNTGELFF.

This clone was picked up a small number of times. V gene TRBV2 combines with J gene TRBJ1-2, with 11 bases that match TRBD1. Germline trimming cut 6 bases from V and 4 bases from J; bases unmatched to any gene: 4. CDR3 length: 14 amino acids. Germline V CDR1 and CDR2: SNHLY, FYNNEI. CDR3 protein: CASRGDRGSYGYTF. In nucleotides, the CDR3 is TGTGCCAGCAGAGGGGACAGGGGGTCCTATGGCTACACCTTC.

The V gene is TRBV6-1, the J gene TRBJ2-3; D is possibly TRBD2 (6 bases). Trimming stripped 0 bases from V and 5 bases from J, with 12 bases between. The CDR3 is made up of 15 amino acids. Looked up from germline, CDR1 is MNHNS and CDR2 is SASEGT. The CDR3 protein is CASSEAGGRLDTQYF. The CDR3 DNA sequence: TGTGCCAGCAGTGAAGCGGGGGGAAGACTAGATACGCAGTATTTT.

The V call is TRBV10-1, the J call TRBJ1-2; a possible D gene is TRBD1 (5 bases). V lost 7 bases and J lost 3, with 21 bases in between. CDR1 is WNHNN and CDR2 is SYGVQD in the germline V gene (reference sequence). The CDR3 totals 16 residues. In DNA, the CDR3 is TGCGCCAGCACCATGAGGGACGCGGGGTGGTACTATGGCTACACCTTC. Residues: CASTMRDAGWYYGYTF.

This chain links TRBV6-2 or TRBV6-3 with TRBJ2-5; D is perhaps TRBD1 (5 bases). The V and J ends lost 2 bases and 4 bases respectively, with 11 bases between them. The CDR3 sequence is 14 residues long. Germline V gene data show CDR1 as MNHEY and CDR2 as SVGEGT. For the CDR3, the DNA is TGTGCCAGCAGTTACAACAGGATCCGAGAGACCCAGTACTTC. Encoded protein: CASSYNRIRETQYF.

The CDR3 loop is CASSPAAAGADTQYF. DNA of the CDR3: TGTGCCAGCAGTCCCGCAGCGGCGGGAGCAGATACGCAGTATTTT. V gene TRBV7-3 combines with J gene TRBJ2-3; 7 nucleotides match TRBD2. The V gene's germline CDR1 is SGHTA and CDR2 FQGTGA. Germline trimming cut 6 bases from V and 4 bases from J; bases unmatched to any gene: 10. The CDR3 is 15 amino acids.

The chain combines TRBV6-5 with TRBJ1-1; D gene uncertain. Germline CDR1 MNHEY, CDR2 SVGAGI. Trimming cost V 8 bases and J 0 bases, with 13 bases left between them. This CDR3 comprises 14 residues. CDR3 residues: CASLSLQVNTEAFF. In DNA form, the CDR3 reads TGTGCCAGCCTAAGTCTCCAGGTGAACACTGAAGCTTTCTTT.

The J gene is TRBJ2-2, the V gene TRBV19; D might be TRBD2 (5 bases). Germline values: CDR1 LNHDA, CDR2 SQIVND (reference sequence). The CDR3 is 16 residues long. V gave up 6 bases and J gave up 6 bases, with 20 bases separating them. The DNA for the CDR3 is TGTGCCAGTAGCCGTACCTTATATGAGGGATCCGGGGAGCTGTTTTTT. It codes for CASSRTLYEGSGELFF.

This rearrangement joins TRBV2 to TRBJ1-1; no clear D gene. The V gene lost 2 bases and the J gene lost 8 bases, with 12 bases spanning the gap. The CDR3 is 13 amino acids. Germline CDR1 SNHLY, CDR2 FYNNEI. The CDR3: CASSERMAGEAFF. CDR3 DNA: TGTGCCAGCAGTGAAAGGATGGCAGGCGAAGCTTTCTTT. The variable domain in full, with the rest retrieved from reference TRBV2 and TRBJ1-1, is EPEVTQTPSHQVTQMGQEVILRCVPISNHLYFYWYRQILGQKVEFLVSFYNNEISEKSEIFDDQFSVERPDGSNFTLKIRSTKLEDSAMYFCASSERMAGEAFFGQGTRLTVV.

This clone was observed a handful of times. CDR3 region: CASRAGRGGNEQFF. CDR3 sequence (DNA): TGTGCCAGCAGAGCGGGACGTGGCGGCAATGAGCAGTTCTTC. The rearrangement uses TRBV6-6 and TRBJ2-1; 7 nucleotides line up with TRBD2. There are 14 residues in the CDR3. Trimming at V came to 6 bases and at J to 6 bases, leaving 8 bases not matched to a gene. The germline V gene has CDR1 MNHNY and CDR2 SVGAGI (reference sequence).

The CDR3, as DNA: TGTGCCAGCAGCCAAGAATCGCGGGACAGGGAACGTACTGAAGCTTTCTTT. It translates to CASSQESRDRERTEAFF. The V and J genes are TRBV3-1 (or the pseudogene TRBV3-2) and TRBJ1-1; 9 bases agree with TRBD1. This CDR3 has 17 amino acids. Trimming cost V 0 bases and J 5 bases; bases outside gene matches: 10. The germline gives CDR1 LGHDT, CDR2 YNNKEL (reference sequence).

CDR3 sequence: CATALWDSNNNEQFF. CDR3 DNA: TGTGCCACCGCTCTATGGGACAGTAATAACAATGAGCAGTTCTTC. The chain employs TRBV5-6 and TRBJ2-1, with 7 bases matching TRBD1. CDR3 size: 15 residues. V trimming: 9 bases; J trimming: 5 bases; junction bases outside the gene matches: 14. In germline, CDR1 is SGHDT, CDR2 YYEEEE.

Only a few counts were recorded for this clone. This sequence joins TRBV4-1 and TRBJ1-6, with 9 positions matching TRBD1. After removal of 4 bases from V and 7 bases from J, the junction contained 5 bases not matched to a gene. Germline lookup yields CDR1 MGHRA and CDR2 YSYEKL. The CDR3 extends over 15 amino acids. As DNA, the CDR3 is TGCGCCAGCAGCCTCCGGGACAGGGACAATTCACCCCTCCACTTT. Its protein product is CASSLRDRDNSPLHF.

V usage is TRBV30 and J usage is TRBJ1-5; 7 bases align to TRBD1. Germline assignment: CDR1 GTSNPN and CDR2 SVGIG (reference sequence). The trim removed 0 bases at V and 5 bases at J, leaving 7 bases unmatched. This CDR3 has 15 residues. In DNA form, the CDR3 reads TGTGCCTGGAGTGTACTTGGGACAGCCTATCAGCCCCAGCATTTT. Encoded protein: CAWSVLGTAYQPQHF. The full variable domain, with the rest looked up from reference TRBV30 and TRBJ1-5, is SQTIHQWPATLVQPVGSPLSLECTVEGTSNPNLYWYRQAAGRGLQLLFYSVGIGQISSEVPQNLSASRPQDRQFILSSKKLLLSDSGFYLCAWSVLGTAYQPQHFGDGTRLSIL.

This clone turned up a few times. The J gene is TRBJ2-3, the V gene TRBV14, with 7 bases that match TRBD2. CDR3 length equals 14 residues. V trimming: 1 base; J trimming: 6 bases; junction bases outside the gene matches: 4. Germline CDR1 and CDR2: SGHDN and FVKESK. The CDR3 region is CASSQAWGGDTQYF. The CDR3 nucleotides read TGTGCCAGCAGCCAAGCATGGGGAGGGGATACGCAGTATTTT.

The V gene is TRBV18, the J gene TRBJ2-2, with D unclear. CDR3 length equals 11 residues. Trimming left V 4 bases short and J 5 bases short, with 2 bases between. Per germline, CDR1 KGHSH and CDR2 LQKENI. The CDR3 DNA is TGTGCCAGCTCACTAACCGGGGAGCTGTTTTTT. Amino acids: CASSLTGELFF.

This chain links TRBV4-3 with TRBJ2-2; D remains unclear. CDR3 length: 14 amino acids. The V end was cut by 2 bases, the J end by 4 bases, with 8 bases between. Looked up from germline, CDR1 is LGHNA and CDR2 is YSLEER. CDR3: CASSQLVSTGELFF. The DNA of the CDR3 is TGCGCCAGCAGCCAACTAGTCAGCACCGGGGAGCTGTTTTTT.

The chain carries TRBV15 and TRBJ2-6; 7 bases line up with TRBD1. Germline assignment: CDR1 LNHNV and CDR2 YYDKDF (reference sequence). V lost 3 bases and J lost 2; bases outside the gene matches: 10. The CDR3 has 18 amino acids. CDR3 in DNA: TGTGCCACCAGCAGGGATACAGGGGTTAAGGCTGGGGCCAACGTCCTGACTTTC. Its translation is CATSRDTGVKAGANVLTF.

In this sample, this clone turned up a few times. The sample has other DNA sequences that encode this CDR3 too. The rearrangement uses TRBV7-2 and TRBJ2-7; the D gene is possibly TRBD1 (7 bases). CDR1 is SGHTA and CDR2 is FQGNSA in the germline V gene. The CDR3 spans 15 residues. V lost 5 bases and J lost 0, with 14 bases in between. The CDR3 nucleotides are TGTGCCAGCAGCCCAAGGCGGGACAGCTCCTACGAGCAGTACTTC. Residues: CASSPRRDSSYEQYF.